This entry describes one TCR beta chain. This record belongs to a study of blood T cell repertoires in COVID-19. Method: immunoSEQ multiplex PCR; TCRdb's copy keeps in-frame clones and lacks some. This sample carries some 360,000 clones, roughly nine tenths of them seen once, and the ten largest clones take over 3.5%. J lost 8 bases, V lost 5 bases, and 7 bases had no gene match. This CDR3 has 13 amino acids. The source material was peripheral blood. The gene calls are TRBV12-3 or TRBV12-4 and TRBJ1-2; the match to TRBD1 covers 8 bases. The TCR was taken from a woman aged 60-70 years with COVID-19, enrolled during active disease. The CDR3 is CASSPDRGQGYTF. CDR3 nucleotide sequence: TGTGCCAGCAGTCCCGACAGGGGTCAAGGCTACACCTTC.